The 27 T cell receptor beta chains below all came from one sample that was sequenced in a study of regulatory T cells in long-lasting Graves disease (dated by TCRdb to the early 2020s). The intended sense of this specimen's time point label: newly diagnosed GD, antithyroid drugs for less than 3 months. RNA was extracted from PBMCs in TRIzol for both TCR sequencing and RNA sequencing. Libraries were built with multiplex PCR. Sequenced on an Illumina HiSeq 4000. CDR3 regions were amplified by Arm-PCR with iRepertoire HTBI primers to construct TCR beta libraries. Using fastp at Q25 and MiXCR, TCRdb reprocessed the public reads and kept productive beta chains. For every CDR3 protein sequence, its rows merge into one entry that carries the most common genes and DNA. The table for this sample lists 500,000 or so distinct CDR3 sequences; 12% to 15% of them were counted only once. Approximately 17% of the sample rests with the top ten.

This sample was also put to use in a study of T cells in Graves' hyperthyroidism and ophthalmopathy.

Sample: peripheral blood mononuclear cells (PBMCs), taken at new diagnosis, from a patient treated with antithyroid drugs. These receptors came from a woman in her 50s with Graves disease. Donor details come from another sample of the same person, matched by shared clones.

Regarding this clonotype: A far larger clone is only one base removed, so a read error is likely. This chain connects TRBV3-1 to TRBJ2-7, with 10 bases matching TRBD2. V lost 3 bases and J lost 7; bases outside the gene matches: 12. CDR1 and CDR2 from the germline V gene are LGHDT and YNNKEL (reference sequence). This CDR3 has 16 residues. The CDR3 nucleotides are TGTGCCAGCAGCCAGCCTAGCGGGAGAAATAGCAATGAGCAGTACTTC. Protein product: CASSQPSGRNSNEQYF.

The sample holds a few counts of this clonotype. The gene calls are TRBV12-3 or TRBV12-4 and TRBJ2-7, with a possible D match to TRBD2 (5 bases). V lost 0 bases to trimming and J lost 3 bases, with 21 bases between them. The CDR3 sequence is 18 residues long. The CDR3 region is CASSLAVDTTGVHYEQYF. CDR3 sequence (DNA): TGTGCCAGCAGTTTAGCCGTGGATACAACCGGGGTCCACTACGAGCAGTACTTC.

The rearrangement uses TRBV6-6 and TRBJ1-5; the D is unclear. Germline assignment: CDR1 MNHNY and CDR2 SVGAGI (reference sequence). This CDR3 is 16 amino acids long. The V end was cut by 0 bases, the J end by 2 bases, with 11 bases between. DNA for the CDR3: TGTGCCAGCAGTTACTCGGCGGGCCTGGGCAATCAGCCCCAGCATTTT. It yields the protein CASSYSAGLGNQPQHF.

This clonotype has just one count. A much larger clone sits a single nucleotide away, making a read error possible. The chain is built from TRBV6-5 and TRBJ2-1; 8 bases fit TRBD2. The germline V gene encodes CDR1 MNHEY and CDR2 SVGAGI. CDR3 length: 15 residues. DNA of the CDR3: TGTGCCGGCAGTTCGCTAGCGGGTTACTCCTACGAGCAGTTCTTC. Its translation: CAGSSLAGYSYEQFF.

This clonotype was found a few times. The chain couples TRBV30 to TRBJ1-5; tentative D call: TRBD1 (5 bases). This CDR3 spans 14 amino acids. The germline CDR1 and CDR2 sequences are GTSNPN and SVGIG (reference sequence). Trimming took off 0 bases at V and 2 bases at J, with 8 bases between the two ends. The CDR3 loop reads CAWSVGVGNQPQHF. CDR3 in DNA: TGTGCCTGGAGTGTAGGGGTTGGCAATCAGCCCCAGCATTTT.

As concerns this clonotype: One junction end disagrees with the germline gene, perhaps due to a read error. The genes are TRBV11-1 and TRBJ2-3; TRBD1 aligns across 9 bases. The CDR3 covers 18 residues. Per germline, CDR1 SGHAT and CDR2 FQDESV (reference sequence). Written as DNA, the CDR3 is TGTGGCAGCAGCTCGAGACAGGGGGGGACTACTTTCACAGATACGCAGTATTTT. Protein: CGSSSRQGGTTFTDTQYF.

This clonotype has a count of ten or more. The chain uses TRBV2 and TRBJ2-1, with TRBD2 matching 12 bases. Germline CDR1 and CDR2: SNHLY and FYNNEI. This CDR3 has 16 residues. The J segment lost 7 bases and the V segment lost 5 bases, leaving 9 bases of the junction unmatched. CDR3 protein: CASSTRLAGVGNEQFF. Written as DNA, the CDR3 is TGTGCCAGCAGTACCAGACTAGCGGGAGTGGGGAATGAGCAGTTCTTC.

In its sample, this clonotype was seen many times. The rearrangement links TRBV6-5 to TRBJ2-7; D remains ambiguous. The germline V gene encodes CDR1 MNHEY and CDR2 SVGAGI. Between the trimmed V and J ends, which lost 0 bases and 0 bases, there was a span of 12 bases. The CDR3 runs 16 residues. This chain's CDR3 is CASSYSALQYSYEQYF. The CDR3 DNA follows: TGTGCCAGCAGTTACTCGGCATTACAATACTCCTACGAGCAGTACTTC.

This clonotype was seen at least ten times. This chain connects TRBV11-2 to TRBJ2-7; 10 bases agree with TRBD2. The CDR3 loop spans 15 amino acids. J was trimmed by 2 bases and V by 6 bases; bases with no gene match: 7. The germline gives CDR1 SGHAT, CDR2 FQNNGV. The CDR3 loop reads CASSRRTSGPYEQYF. CDR3 nucleotide sequence: TGTGCCAGCAGTCGGCGGACTAGCGGTCCCTACGAGCAGTACTTC.

The V gene is TRBV18, the J gene TRBJ1-5, with 8 bases aligning to TRBD1. The CDR3 runs to 16 residues. Germline CDR1 reads KGHSH; CDR2 reads LQKENI. V was pared by 4 bases and J by 3 bases, with 8 bases of the junction left unmatched. Here the CDR3 DNA reads TGTGCCAGCTCACAAGTCACAGGGGGAGACAATCAGCCCCAGCATTTT. It codes for CASSQVTGGDNQPQHF.

This clonotype has ten or more counts. This chain connects TRBV28 to TRBJ1-2; TRBD1 aligns across 8 bases. The V gene end was trimmed by 10 bases and the J gene end by 4 bases; junction bases not matched to a gene: 14. Germline V gives CDR1 MDHEN, CDR2 SYDVKM. CDR3 length: 15 residues. The CDR3: CATSGAGGFTYGYTF. The DNA of the CDR3 is TGTGCCACCTCTGGGGCAGGGGGCTTTACCTATGGCTACACCTTC.

This clonotype showed up many times. The chain combines TRBV30 with TRBJ2-7, with TRBD1 identical over 7 bases. The germline CDR1 and CDR2 sequences are GTSNPN and SVGIG (reference sequence). V dropped 4 bases and J dropped 0; count of bases not matched to a gene: 9. CDR3 length: 15 amino acids. The CDR3, as DNA: TGTGCCTGGAAGGATAAGGGACAGAGCTCCTACGAGCAGTACTTC. Translation: CAWKDKGQSSYEQYF.

This clonotype has a count of ten or more. The chain is built from TRBV11-1 and TRBJ2-3; TRBD1 matches 9 bases. Germline V gives CDR1 SGHAT, CDR2 FQDESV (reference sequence). The CDR3 spans 15 residues. V was clipped by 5 bases and J by 3 bases; unmatched bases: 6. The CDR3, as DNA: TGTGCCAGCAGCCTGACAGGGGGATGGACAGATACGCAGTATTTT. It is translated as CASSLTGGWTDTQYF.

The table lists this clonotype with many counts. CDR3 sequence (DNA): TGTGCCAGCAGCACCGGGACAATTCTTGGGAGGTTTTACGAGCAGTACTTC. Protein product: CASSTGTILGRFYEQYF. The chain carries TRBV11-2 and TRBJ2-7; D may correspond to TRBD1 or TRBD2 (6 bases each). V lost 5 bases and J lost 4, with 24 bases in between. The V gene's germline CDR1 is SGHAT and CDR2 FQNNGV. CDR3 length: 17 residues.

This clonotype has ten or more counts. The J gene is TRBJ2-5, the V gene TRBV5-6, with D maybe TRBD2 (6 bases). V shed 2 bases and J shed 2 bases, with 13 bases lying between them. This CDR3 comprises 15 residues. Germline CDR1 and CDR2: SGHDT and YYEEEE. The DNA for the CDR3 is TGTGCCAGCAGCTTAGGCACTAGCCCACAAGAGACCCAGTACTTC. Protein sequence: CASSLGTSPQETQYF.

In its sample, this clonotype was seen once. The gene calls are TRBV28 and TRBJ2-1; 9 nucleotides line up with TRBD1. V shed 3 bases, J shed 6 bases, and the junction held 3 bases outside the gene matches. Germline V CDR1 and CDR2: MDHEN, SYDVKM. This CDR3 is built from 14 residues. In DNA form, the CDR3 reads TGTGCCAGCAGTTTCAGGACAGGGGCCAATGAGCAGTTCTTC. Amino acid sequence: CASSFRTGANEQFF.

This clonotype was detected only a few times. The genes are TRBV18 and TRBJ2-7, with 8 bases fitting TRBD1. CDR1 and CDR2 from the germline V gene are KGHSH and LQKENI. The CDR3 runs to 15 residues. The trim removed 6 bases at V and 1 base at J, leaving 8 bases unmatched. The CDR3 sequence: CASSPIGQGSYEQYF. CDR3 sequence (DNA): TGTGCCAGCTCCCCAATAGGACAGGGTTCCTACGAGCAGTACTTC.

This clonotype has more than one count but fewer than ten. The gene calls are TRBV7-2 and TRBJ1-3, with a weak D call TRBD1 (5 bases). The germline CDR1 and CDR2 sequences are SGHTA and FQGNSA. The germline V and J ends were trimmed by 4 bases and 5 bases, with 15 bases remaining between them. This CDR3 is built from 15 residues. CDR3 coding DNA: TGTGCCAGCAGCTCCGGGTCGGGGCTCCGAAACACCATATATTTT. This encodes CASSSGSGLRNTIYF. The variable domain in full, with the rest retrieved from reference TRBV7-2 and TRBJ1-3, is GAGVSQSPSNKVTEKGKDVELRCDPISGHTALYWYRQSLGQGLEFLIYFQGNSAPDKSGLPSDRFSAERTGGSVSTLTIQRTQQEDSAVYLCASSSGSGLRNTIYFGEGSWLTVV.

This clonotype was found a few times. V usage is TRBV7-2 and J usage is TRBJ1-1; a possible D gene is TRBD1 (5 bases). CDR3 length: 15 amino acids. V shed 5 bases and J shed 0 bases, with 13 bases lying between them. Germline loops: CDR1 SGHTA, CDR2 FQGNSA. The CDR3 protein is CASSLTAIMNTEAFF. As DNA, the CDR3 is TGTGCCAGCAGCCTGACAGCTATAATGAACACTGAAGCTTTCTTT.

This chain uses TRBV5-6 with TRBJ2-1; TRBD2 aligns across 10 bases. The CDR3 runs 16 residues. J was trimmed by 4 bases and V by 3 bases; bases with no gene match: 7. Germline-derived CDR1 and CDR2 are SGHDT and YYEEEE. CDR3 DNA sequence: TGTGCCAGCAGCTCCCCGGGACTAGCGTTTTACAATGAGCAGTTCTTC. Amino acid sequence: CASSSPGLAFYNEQFF.

This chain connects TRBV10-3 to TRBJ2-3, with 7 bases matching TRBD2. Germline CDR1 ENHRY, CDR2 SYGVKD. The V segment lost 5 bases and the J segment 0 bases; nucleotides outside the gene matches: 8. CDR3 length: 16 amino acids. This chain's CDR3 is CAISSGAGPSTDTQYF. For the CDR3, the DNA is TGTGCCATCAGTTCAGGAGCGGGACCGAGCACAGATACGCAGTATTTT.

This clonotype was counted once. This clone may be a read error of a much larger clone one base away. The V call is TRBV5-5, the J call TRBJ2-3; 10 bases are a match to TRBD2. V trimming: 4 bases; J trimming: 3 bases; junction bases outside the gene matches: 5. CDR1 is SGHKS and CDR2 is YYEKEE in the germline V gene (reference sequence). The length of the CDR3 is 15 residues. DNA for the CDR3: TGTGCCAGCAGCCCGGGACTAGCGATGACAGATACGCAGTATTTT. Its protein is CASSPGLAMTDTQYF. The entire variable domain, with the rest obtained from reference TRBV5-5 and TRBJ2-3, is as follows: DAGVTQSPTHLIKTRGQQVTLRCSPISGHKSVSWYQQVLGQGPQFIFQYYEKEERGRGNFPDRFSARQFPNYSSELNVNALLLGDSALYLCASSPGLAMTDTQYFGPGTRLTVL.

In this sample, this clonotype turned up many times. This chain's CDR3 is CASRLAGVGTDTQYF. The CDR3 DNA sequence: TGTGCCAGCAGGCTAGCGGGAGTTGGCACAGATACGCAGTATTTT. The V and J genes are TRBV27 and TRBJ2-3, with 10 bases that match TRBD2. Germline CDR1 MNHEY, CDR2 SMNVEV (reference sequence). This CDR3 contains 15 residues. J gave up 1 base and V 6 bases, and 4 bases lay outside the gene matches.

This clonotype was seen repeatedly, ten times or more. The chain links TRBV12-5 to TRBJ2-5; no firm D call. This CDR3 contains 12 residues. Germline V gene lookup returns CDR1 LGHNT and CDR2 FRNRAP. V gave up 5 bases and J gave up 5 bases, with 9 bases separating them. This CDR3 is CASGPDRETQYF. CDR3 DNA: TGTGCTAGTGGTCCCGATAGGGAGACCCAGTACTTC.

Many counts were recorded for this clonotype. CDR3 nucleotide sequence: TGTGCCAGCAGGGCGCAGGGGGGCAATGAGCAGTTCTTC. It is translated as CASRAQGGNEQFF. V gene TRBV2 combines with J gene TRBJ2-1; TRBD1 is a possible D gene (7 bases). The CDR3 extends over 13 amino acids. Germline V lookup: CDR1 SNHLY, CDR2 FYNNEI. Trimming took 6 bases from V and 6 from J, leaving 12 bases between them.

This clonotype was observed a few times. J is TRBJ1-4 and V is TRBV9, with a weak D call TRBD1 (5 bases). Between the trimmed V and J ends, which lost 4 bases and 6 bases, there was a span of 16 bases. The CDR3 extends over 15 amino acids. Looked up from germline, CDR1 is SGDLS and CDR2 is YYNGEE. CDR3 DNA: TGTGCCAGCAGCTCGGGACCCCAAAGAGATGAAAAACTGTTTTTT. Amino acid sequence: CASSSGPQRDEKLFF.

V gene TRBV5-1 combines with J gene TRBJ2-7; 10 bases are shared with TRBD1. The CDR3 runs 14 residues. The V and J ends lost 3 bases and 6 bases, in that order; junction bases with no gene match: 6. Germline values: CDR1 SGHRS, CDR2 YFSETQ. The CDR3 is CASSYAGTGAEQYF. In DNA form, the CDR3 reads TGCGCCAGCAGCTACGCCGGGACAGGGGCCGAGCAGTACTTC.